This T cell receptor (beta chain) was sequenced for a study of T-cell reconstitution after alpha-beta-depleted transplantation in children. This clonotype has a count of ten or more. Preparation of the TCRbeta library was carried out with unique molecular identifiers. TCRdb reprocessed the PCR reads with MiXCR, giving one entry per CDR3 protein. The data show hundreds of thousands of distinct CDR3 sequences, approximately 15% seen once. V shed 0 bases and J shed 8 bases, with 8 bases lying between them. Looked up from germline, CDR1 is SGHKS and CDR2 is YYEKEE (reference sequence). This CDR3 comprises 12 residues.

The sequence came from a human donor who donated a stem cell graft to a child with acute myeloid leukemia. The specimen comprised PBMCs from the stem cell graft donor, sampled from the stem cell graft. This chain uses TRBV5-5 with TRBJ1-1; the D is unclear. The CDR3 bases are TGTGCCAGCAGCTTGGTGTCTCTAGAAGCTTTCTTT. Amino acids: CASSLVSLEAFF.